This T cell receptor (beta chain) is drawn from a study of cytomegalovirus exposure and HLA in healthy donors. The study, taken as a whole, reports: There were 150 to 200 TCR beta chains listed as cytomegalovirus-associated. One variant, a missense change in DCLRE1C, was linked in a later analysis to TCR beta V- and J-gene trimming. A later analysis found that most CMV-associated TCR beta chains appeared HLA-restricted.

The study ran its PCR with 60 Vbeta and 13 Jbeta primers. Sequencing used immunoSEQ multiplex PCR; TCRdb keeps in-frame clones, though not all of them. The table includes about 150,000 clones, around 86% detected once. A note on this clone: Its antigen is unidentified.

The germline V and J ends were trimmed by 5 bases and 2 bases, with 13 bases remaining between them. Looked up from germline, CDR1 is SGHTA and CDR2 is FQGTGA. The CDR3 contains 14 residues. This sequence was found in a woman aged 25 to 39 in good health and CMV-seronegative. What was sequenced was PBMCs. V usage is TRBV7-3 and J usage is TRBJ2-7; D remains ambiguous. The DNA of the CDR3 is TGTGCCAGCAGCATTACGGGTGGCCCCTACGAGCAGTACTTC. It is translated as CASSITGGPYEQYF.